A single sample gave rise to the 17 T cell receptor beta chains below, sequenced in a study of blood T cell repertoires in COVID-19. The data were produced by immunoSEQ multiplex PCR, yet TCRdb's version contains in-frame clones alone and is incomplete. The sample lists approximately 300,000 clones, around 90% seen once, with about 5.2% in the top ten. Sequencing used PBMCs or T cells enriched from blood (not recorded which). These receptors were taken from a man in his 60s who had recovered from COVID-19.

V usage is TRBV5-8 and J usage is TRBJ2-3, with 7 bases aligning to TRBD1. CDR1 and CDR2 (germline): SGHTS, YDEGEE. Trimming at V came to 2 bases and at J to 2 bases, leaving 5 bases not matched to a gene. CDR3 length: 15 residues. The CDR3 DNA follows: TGTGCCAGCAGCTTCCGACAGGGATTCACAGATACGCAGTATTTT. Translated, it gives CASSFRQGFTDTQYF. The whole variable domain, filled in from reference TRBV5-8 and TRBJ2-3, reads EAGVTQSPTHLIKTRGQQATLRCSPISGHTSVYWYQQALGLGLQFLLWYDEGEERNRGNFPPRFSGRQFPNYSSELNVNALELEDSALYLCASSFRQGFTDTQYFGPGTRLTVL.

The V and J genes are TRBV6-2 or TRBV6-3 and TRBJ2-7; TRBD2 agrees at 7 bases. CDR1 MNHEY and CDR2 SVGEGT come from the germline V gene. The CDR3 consists of 13 residues. V shed 2 bases and J 5 bases; nucleotides not matched to a gene: 3. The CDR3 loop reads CASSYTSEHEQYF. The CDR3 DNA follows: TGTGCCAGCAGTTACACTAGCGAGCACGAGCAGTACTTC.

Turning to this clone: Other DNA sequences in the sample encode the same CDR3. The gene calls are TRBV9 and TRBJ2-2, with TRBD2 matching 8 bases. J was trimmed by 1 base and V by 0 bases; bases with no gene match: 2. Germline assignment: CDR1 SGDLS and CDR2 YYNGEE. The CDR3 runs to 16 residues. For the CDR3, the DNA is TGTGCCAGCAGCGTAGGGCTAGCGGGGAACACCGGGGAGCTGTTTTTT. It encodes CASSVGLAGNTGELFF.

The chain uses TRBV28 and TRBJ2-2; 7 bases align to TRBD1. Germline trimming cut 7 bases from V and 4 bases from J; bases unmatched to any gene: 6. Germline CDR1 is MDHEN and CDR2 is SYDVKM. The CDR3 spans 14 residues. The CDR3 sequence: CASTRQGFTGELFF. In DNA, the CDR3 is TGTGCCAGCACCCGACAGGGCTTCACCGGGGAGCTGTTTTTT.

V is TRBV5-1 and J is TRBJ2-7; TRBD1 agrees at 8 bases. The CDR3 has 15 amino acids. The V and J ends lost 3 bases and 1 base, in that order; junction bases with no gene match: 6. CDR1 and CDR2 (germline): SGHRS, YFSETQ. CDR3 sequence reads: CASSWGTGFSYEQYF. The CDR3 DNA sequence: TGCGCCAGCAGCTGGGGGACAGGTTTTTCCTACGAGCAGTACTTC.

This clone was detected only a few times. The genes are TRBV2 and TRBJ2-7; 10 nucleotides line up with TRBD2. Per the germline V gene, CDR1 is SNHLY and CDR2 is FYNNEI. The J segment lost 0 bases and the V segment lost 6 bases, leaving 5 bases of the junction unmatched. This CDR3 has 15 amino acids. The CDR3 sequence is CASRETSGPSYEQYF. CDR3 coding DNA: TGTGCCAGCAGGGAGACTAGCGGGCCCTCCTACGAGCAGTACTTC.

This clone was observed a single time. V usage is TRBV5-1 and J usage is TRBJ1-1, with TRBD1 matching 11 bases. V lost 2 bases, J lost 5 bases, and 8 bases stayed unmatched. This CDR3 region has 16 residues. CDR1 SGHRS and CDR2 YFSETQ come from the germline V gene. The CDR3 bases are TGCGCCAGCAGCTTTGGACAGGGGGCGCTGGGAACTGAAGCTTTCTTT. Its translation is CASSFGQGALGTEAFF.

Here the CDR3 reads CASSQDGDRGNLGPQHF. CDR3 DNA sequence: TGTGCCAGCAGCCAAGATGGGGACAGGGGGAATTTAGGGCCCCAGCATTTT. The V gene is TRBV4-2, the J gene TRBJ1-5; 11 positions agree with TRBD1. CDR3 size: 17 residues. CDR1 and CDR2 (germline): LGHNA, YNFKEQ. J was trimmed by 9 bases and V by 0 bases; bases with no gene match: 10.

This sequence joins TRBV6-4 and TRBJ2-1; tentative D call: TRBD1 (7 bases). The V gene lost 8 bases and the J gene lost 1 base, with 15 bases spanning the gap. Germline CDR1 is MRHNA and CDR2 is SNTAGT. This CDR3 is built from 15 residues. The CDR3 DNA follows: TGTGCCAGCTCAGGGGGGACTCCATCCTACAATGAGCAGTTCTTC. Its translation: CASSGGTPSYNEQFF.

The chain couples TRBV2 to TRBJ1-6; D is unclear. The V gene's germline CDR1 is SNHLY and CDR2 FYNNEI. Trimming cost V 4 bases and J 5 bases, with 3 bases left between them. The CDR3 length is 12 residues. The CDR3 DNA sequence: TGTGCCAGCAGTGTCGATAATTCACCCCTCCACTTT. Protein: CASSVDNSPLHF.

This chain connects TRBV12-3 or TRBV12-4 to TRBJ2-7; 7 bases agree with TRBD2. The CDR3 has 13 amino acids. V lost 5 bases and J lost 5; bases outside the gene matches: 6. In DNA, the CDR3 is TGTGCCAGCAGTCCTAGGGGAGGGGACGAGCAGTACTTC. Translation gives CASSPRGGDEQYF.

This clone was picked up a small number of times. The same CDR3 also results from other DNA sequences found in this sample. Here the CDR3 reads CASSQVQGMTGELFF. For the CDR3, the DNA is TGCGCCAGCAGCCAAGTACAGGGGATGACCGGGGAGCTGTTTTTT. V and J are TRBV4-3 and TRBJ2-2; 7 nucleotides match TRBD1. Germline CDR1 reads LGHNA; CDR2 reads YSLEER. After removal of 1 base from V and 5 bases from J, the junction contained 4 bases not matched to a gene. The CDR3 extends over 15 amino acids.

V gene TRBV24-1 combines with J gene TRBJ2-7, with TRBD1 identical over 8 bases. Trimming cost V 4 bases and J 3 bases; bases outside gene matches: 7. There are 15 residues in the CDR3. Germline values: CDR1 KGHDR, CDR2 SFDVKD. CDR3 in amino acids: CATSDPTGVDYEQYF. CDR3 coding DNA: TGTGCCACCAGTGACCCGACAGGGGTTGACTACGAGCAGTACTTC.

In DNA form, the CDR3 reads TGTGCCAGCAGTTTTCTTTGGTTAGCGGGAAGGAACTTAGAGCAGTTCTTC. Translating gives CASSFLWLAGRNLEQFF. The chain employs TRBV28 and TRBJ2-1, with 8 bases that match TRBD2. CDR1 is MDHEN and CDR2 is SYDVKM in the germline V gene. V dropped 3 bases and J dropped 10; count of bases not matched to a gene: 17. The CDR3 has 17 amino acids.

The chain couples TRBV7-9 to TRBJ1-1, with D tentatively TRBD1 (5 bases). Trimming shortened V by 10 bases and J by 1 base, and 16 bases separated the two germline ends. Germline-derived CDR1 and CDR2 are SEHNR and FQNEAQ (reference sequence). CDR3 length: 14 residues. For the CDR3, the DNA is TGTGCCACCTATTACGGGGACTCGAACACTGAAGCTTTCTTT. Translating it yields CATYYGDSNTEAFF.

This chain links TRBV9 with TRBJ1-1; possible D gene TRBD1, 5 bases. The CDR3 sequence is 13 residues long. CDR1 and CDR2 from the germline V gene are SGDLS and YYNGEE. The ends were cut back, 3 bases at V and 4 bases at J, with 10 bases in the middle. CDR3 DNA: TGTGCCAGCAGCGCCGACAGTTTCACTGAAGCTTTCTTT. The encoded protein is CASSADSFTEAFF. Drawing the rest from reference TRBV9 and TRBJ1-1, the complete variable domain is DSGVTQTPKHLITATGQRVTLRCSPRSGDLSVYWYQQSLDQGLQFLIQYYNGEERAKGNILERFSAQQFPDLHSELNLSSLELGDSALYFCASSADSFTEAFFGQGTRLTVV.

The genes are TRBV19 and TRBJ2-6; D is unclear. Germline CDR1 is LNHDA and CDR2 is SQIVND (reference sequence). Trimming took off 3 bases at V and 0 bases at J, with 6 bases between the two ends. The CDR3 has 15 amino acids. The CDR3 region is CASSMRSSGANVLTF. CDR3 nucleotide sequence: TGTGCCAGTAGTATGAGAAGCTCTGGGGCCAACGTCCTGACTTTC. Full variable domain (remainder filled in from reference TRBV19 and TRBJ2-6): DGGITQSPKYLFRKEGQNVTLSCEQNLNHDAMYWYRQDPGQGLRLIYYSQIVNDFQKGDIAEGYSVSREKKESFPLTVTSAQKNPTAFYLCASSMRSSGANVLTFGAGSRLTVL.